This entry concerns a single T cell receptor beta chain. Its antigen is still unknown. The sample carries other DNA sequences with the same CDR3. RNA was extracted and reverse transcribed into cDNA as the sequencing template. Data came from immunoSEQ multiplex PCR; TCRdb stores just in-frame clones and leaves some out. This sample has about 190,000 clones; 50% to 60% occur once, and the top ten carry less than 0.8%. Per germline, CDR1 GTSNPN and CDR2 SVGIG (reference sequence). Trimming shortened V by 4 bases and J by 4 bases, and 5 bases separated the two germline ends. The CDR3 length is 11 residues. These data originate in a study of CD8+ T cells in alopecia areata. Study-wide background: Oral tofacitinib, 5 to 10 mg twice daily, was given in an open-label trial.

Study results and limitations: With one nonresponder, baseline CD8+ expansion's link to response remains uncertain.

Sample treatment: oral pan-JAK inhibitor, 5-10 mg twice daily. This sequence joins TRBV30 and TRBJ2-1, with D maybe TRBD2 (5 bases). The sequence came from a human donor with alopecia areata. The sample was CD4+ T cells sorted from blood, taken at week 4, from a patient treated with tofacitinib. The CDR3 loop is CAWTGYNEQFF. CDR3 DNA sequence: TGTGCCTGGACGGGGTACAATGAGCAGTTCTTC.